This T cell receptor (beta chain) came from a study of neoadjuvant anti-PD-1 for oral cavity cancer (dated by TCRdb to the early 2020s). About the investigation overall: Before curative-intent surgical resection, most patients were given three to four biweekly doses of nivolumab at 3 mg/kg. Patients who did not progress were given a fourth nivolumab dose at about day 43 and had definitive surgical resection on days 50-56. Under RECIST 1.1, patients with complete response, partial response or stable disease were classed as responders, and patients with progression were classed as non-responders. The parent correlative cohort included roughly 13 patients, with an approximately 32% response rate. The research as a whole found: Higher pretreatment blood TCRbeta clonality and lower post-treatment tumor TCRbeta clonality were correlated with higher pretreatment blood Treg/Th17 ratios. Only a few patients per response group were included in the TCR analyses, and larger cohorts for validation were called for by the authors. After neoadjuvant nivolumab, significantly higher T cell clonality (Gini index) was found within PBMCs in non-responders than in responders.

The sample's time point, from its label and the paper: after neoadjuvant nivolumab, at surgical resection. Patients were newly diagnosed with stage II-IVA oral cavity squamous cell carcinoma and had received no prior systemic or radiation treatment. The cohort consisted of patients with HPV-negative, locally advanced oral cavity squamous cell carcinoma. Peripheral blood mononuclear cells were analyzed directly, without maintenance or expansion in culture. Samples were obtained from a longitudinal correlative study of a single-arm phase II trial of neoadjuvant nivolumab in oral cavity squamous cell carcinoma. Genomic DNA-based TCRbeta sequencing was performed on subject-matched pre- and post-treatment PBMCs and tumors from three responders and three non-responders. Peripheral blood mononuclear cells were collected before nivolumab treatment and were collected again after treatment, at the time of surgery. The Maxwell RSC DNA from Cells kit was used to extract genomic DNA from PBMCs.

The CDR3 covers 13 residues, taking in both the cysteine and the phenylalanine. Only the CDR3 region is kept as DNA, spanning 39 bases read in frame from base 1. The junction shows trimming of 0 bases on V and 3 bases on J, plus 5 bases between the germline ends. The germline V gene (reference sequence) supplies CDR1 LNHDA and CDR2 SQIVND. For deep sequencing of PBMC libraries, mostly about 450 ng of input genomic DNA was used, and six replicates were run per sample. Following the manufacturer's instructions, the team built TCRbeta libraries using the immunoSEQ hsTCRbeta kit. The completed libraries were mixed into a single pool at 3 nM, then sequenced with an Illumina NovaSeq 6000 S4 flow cell. In the paper's pipeline: The immunoSEQ Analyzer was used for raw data preprocessing and quality control. The analysis was limited to productive rearrangements, and each clonotype was defined by a unique CDR3 amino acid sequence. Repertoire clonality was estimated as the Gini-Simpson index, which was computed with the R package tcR. Student's t test was used to compare Gini indices, while Pearson correlation assessed associations with tumor size change. This immuneACCESS table, as held by TCRdb, lists in-frame sequences with V and J called but not all clones. Of the missing ones, under half trace to an unresolved V gene in checked studies; the others have no known cause. The D gene and trimming were derived from the DNA, and the V and J assignments and clone size from that table. For this sample the table gives more than 8,000 clones, of which under 70% were detected only once. Roughly 4% of the sample comes from the top ten.

With respect to this clone: Its recognized antigen is unknown. No much larger clonotype is one base removed from it; base qualities were not supplied.

This TCR came from a person between 35 and 79 years old with oral cavity squamous cell carcinoma. The specimen was PBMCs, collected after nivolumab (anti-PD-1) treatment. The sequence links TRBV19 to TRBJ1-1, with no confident D gene call. The CDR3 region reads CASSIDLDTEAFF. The DNA sequence is TGTGCCAGTAGTATAGATCTGGACACTGAAGCTTTCTTT. Outside the CDR3, residues come from the reference TRBV19 and TRBJ1-1 proteins, so the full variable domain is: DGGITQSPKYLFRKEGQNVTLSCEQNLNHDAMYWYRQDPGQGLRLIYYSQIVNDFQKGDIAEGYSVSREKKESFPLTVTSAQKNPTAFYLCASSIDLDTEAFFGQGTRLTVV.